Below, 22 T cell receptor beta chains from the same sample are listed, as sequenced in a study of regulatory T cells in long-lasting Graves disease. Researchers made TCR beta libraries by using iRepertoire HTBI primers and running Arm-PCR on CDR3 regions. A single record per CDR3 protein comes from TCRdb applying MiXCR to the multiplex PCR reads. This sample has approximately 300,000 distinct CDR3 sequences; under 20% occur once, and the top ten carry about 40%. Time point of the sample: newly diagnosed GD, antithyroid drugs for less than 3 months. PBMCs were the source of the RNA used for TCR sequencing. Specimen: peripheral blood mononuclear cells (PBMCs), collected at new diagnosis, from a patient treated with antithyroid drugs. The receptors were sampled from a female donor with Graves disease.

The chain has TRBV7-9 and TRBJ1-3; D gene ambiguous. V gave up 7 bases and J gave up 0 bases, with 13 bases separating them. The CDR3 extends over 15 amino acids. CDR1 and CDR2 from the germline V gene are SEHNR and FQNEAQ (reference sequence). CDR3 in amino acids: CASTYEERSGNTIYF. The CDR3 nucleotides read TGTGCCAGCACCTACGAGGAGCGCTCTGGAAACACCATATATTTT.

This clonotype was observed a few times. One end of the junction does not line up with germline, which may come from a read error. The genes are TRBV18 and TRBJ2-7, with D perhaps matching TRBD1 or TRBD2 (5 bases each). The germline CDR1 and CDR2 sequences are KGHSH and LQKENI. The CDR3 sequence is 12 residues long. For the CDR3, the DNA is TGTGCCAGCTCACCTGGGTCAGGGACCGAGACATTC. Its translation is CASSPGSGTETF.

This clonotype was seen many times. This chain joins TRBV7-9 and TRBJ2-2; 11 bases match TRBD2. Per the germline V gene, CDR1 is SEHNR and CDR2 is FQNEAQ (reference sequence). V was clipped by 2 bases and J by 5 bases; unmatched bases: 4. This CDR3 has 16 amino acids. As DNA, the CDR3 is TGTGCCAGCAGCTTAAGACGGACTAGCGGGACCGGGGAGCTGTTTTTT. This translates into CASSLRRTSGTGELFF.

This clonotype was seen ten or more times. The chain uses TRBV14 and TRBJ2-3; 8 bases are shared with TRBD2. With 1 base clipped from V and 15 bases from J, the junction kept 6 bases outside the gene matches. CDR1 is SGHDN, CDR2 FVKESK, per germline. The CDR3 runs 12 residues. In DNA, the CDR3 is TGTGCCAGCAGCCAAGTAGGAGCGGGAGTCTATTTT. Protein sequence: CASSQVGAGVYF.

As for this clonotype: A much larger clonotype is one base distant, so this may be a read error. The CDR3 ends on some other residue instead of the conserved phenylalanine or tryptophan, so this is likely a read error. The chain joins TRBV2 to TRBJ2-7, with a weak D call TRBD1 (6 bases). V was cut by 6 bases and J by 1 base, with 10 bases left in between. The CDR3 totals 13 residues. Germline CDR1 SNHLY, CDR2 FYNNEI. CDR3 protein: CASSRDISYEQYL. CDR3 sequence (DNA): TGTGCCAGCAGCCGGGACATTTCCTACGAGCAGTACCTC.

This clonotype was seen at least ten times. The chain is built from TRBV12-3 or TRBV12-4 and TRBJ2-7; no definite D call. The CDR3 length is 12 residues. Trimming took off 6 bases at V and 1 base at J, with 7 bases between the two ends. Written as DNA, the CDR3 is TGTGCCAGCAGGTCCCGATCCTACGAGCAGTACTTC. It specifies CASRSRSYEQYF.

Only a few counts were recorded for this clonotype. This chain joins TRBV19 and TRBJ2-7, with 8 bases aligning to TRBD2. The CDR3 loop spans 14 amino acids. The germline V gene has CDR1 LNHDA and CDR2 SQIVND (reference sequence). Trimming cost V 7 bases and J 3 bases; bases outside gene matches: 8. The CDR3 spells CASTLSGSDYEQYF. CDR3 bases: TGTGCCAGTACCTTGAGCGGGAGCGACTACGAGCAGTACTTC.

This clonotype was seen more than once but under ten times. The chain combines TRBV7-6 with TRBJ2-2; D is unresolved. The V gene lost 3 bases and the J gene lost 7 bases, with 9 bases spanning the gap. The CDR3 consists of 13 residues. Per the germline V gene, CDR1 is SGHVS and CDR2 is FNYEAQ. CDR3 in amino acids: CASSFLDNGELFF. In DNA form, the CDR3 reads TGTGCCAGCAGCTTTTTAGACAACGGGGAGCTGTTTTTT. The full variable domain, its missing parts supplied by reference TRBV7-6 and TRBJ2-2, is GAGVSQSPRYKVTKRGQDVALRCDPISGHVSLYWYRQALGQGPEFLTYFNYEAQQDKSGLPNDRFSAERPEGSISTLTIQRTEQRDSAMYRCASSFLDNGELFFGEGSRLTVL.

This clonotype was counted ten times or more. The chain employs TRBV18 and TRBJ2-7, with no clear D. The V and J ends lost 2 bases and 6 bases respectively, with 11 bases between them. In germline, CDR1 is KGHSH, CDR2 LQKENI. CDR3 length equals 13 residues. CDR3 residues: CASSPGLDTEQYF. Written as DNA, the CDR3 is TGTGCCAGCTCACCAGGGTTGGATACCGAGCAGTACTTC.

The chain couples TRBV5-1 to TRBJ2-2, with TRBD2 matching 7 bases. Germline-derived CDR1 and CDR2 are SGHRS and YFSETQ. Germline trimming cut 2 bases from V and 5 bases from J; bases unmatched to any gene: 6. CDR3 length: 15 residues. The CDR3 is CASSLGLVRTGELFF. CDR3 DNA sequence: TGCGCCAGCAGCTTAGGACTAGTAAGAACCGGGGAGCTGTTTTTT.

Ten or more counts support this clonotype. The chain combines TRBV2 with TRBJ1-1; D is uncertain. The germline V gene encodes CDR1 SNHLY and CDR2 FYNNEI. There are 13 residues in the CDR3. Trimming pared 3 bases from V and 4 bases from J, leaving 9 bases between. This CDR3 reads CASSDSRLTEAFF. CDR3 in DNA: TGTGCCAGCAGTGACAGCCGCCTCACTGAAGCTTTCTTT.

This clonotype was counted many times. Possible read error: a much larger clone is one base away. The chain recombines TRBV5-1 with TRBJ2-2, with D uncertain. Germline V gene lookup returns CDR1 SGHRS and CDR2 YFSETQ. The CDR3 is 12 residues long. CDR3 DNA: TGTGCCAGCAGTATAAACACCGGGGAGCTGTTTTTT. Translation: CASSINTGELFF. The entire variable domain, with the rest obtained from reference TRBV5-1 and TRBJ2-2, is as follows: KAGVTQTPRYLIKTRGQQVTLSCSPISGHRSVSWYQQTPGQGLQFLFEYFSETQRNKGNFPGRFSGRQFSNSRSEMNVSTLELGDSALYLCASSINTGELFFGEGSRLTVL.

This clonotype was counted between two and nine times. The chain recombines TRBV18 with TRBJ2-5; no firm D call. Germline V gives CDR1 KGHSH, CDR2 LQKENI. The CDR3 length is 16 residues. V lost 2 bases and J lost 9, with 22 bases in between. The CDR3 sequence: CASSPDSSTNDRPQYF. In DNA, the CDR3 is TGTGCCAGCTCACCAGATTCAAGCACCAATGATCGGCCCCAGTACTTC.

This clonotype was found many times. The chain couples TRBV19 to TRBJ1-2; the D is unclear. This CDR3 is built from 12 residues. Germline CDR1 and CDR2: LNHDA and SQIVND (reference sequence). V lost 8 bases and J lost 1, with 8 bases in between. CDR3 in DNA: TGTGCCAGTGAGGGAATTAACTATGGCTACACCTTC. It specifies CASEGINYGYTF. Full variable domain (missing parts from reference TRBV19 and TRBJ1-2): DGGITQSPKYLFRKEGQNVTLSCEQNLNHDAMYWYRQDPGQGLRLIYYSQIVNDFQKGDIAEGYSVSREKKESFPLTVTSAQKNPTAFYLCASEGINYGYTFGSGTRLTVV.

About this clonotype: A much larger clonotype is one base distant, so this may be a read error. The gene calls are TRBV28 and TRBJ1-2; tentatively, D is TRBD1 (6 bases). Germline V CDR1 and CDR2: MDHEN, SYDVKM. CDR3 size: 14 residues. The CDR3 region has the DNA TGTGCCAGCTTTTCCAGGGGAAGAGACTATGGCTGCACCTTC. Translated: CASFSRGRDYGCTF.

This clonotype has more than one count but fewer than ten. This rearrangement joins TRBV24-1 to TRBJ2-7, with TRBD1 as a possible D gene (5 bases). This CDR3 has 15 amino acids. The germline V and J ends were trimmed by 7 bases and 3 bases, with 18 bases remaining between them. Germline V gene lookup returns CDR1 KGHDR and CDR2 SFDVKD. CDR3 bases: TGTGCCACCAGGGGCTTTTTAGGGGTCGGCTACGAGCAGTACTTC. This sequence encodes CATRGFLGVGYEQYF.

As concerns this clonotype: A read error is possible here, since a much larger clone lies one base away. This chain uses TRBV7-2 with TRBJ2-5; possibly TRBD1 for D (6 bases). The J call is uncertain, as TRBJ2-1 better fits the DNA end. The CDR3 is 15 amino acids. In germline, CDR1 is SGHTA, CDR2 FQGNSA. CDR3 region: CASSAALQGSYEQFF. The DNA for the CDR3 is TGTGCCAGCAGCGCCGCCCTACAGGGATCCTACGAGCAGTTCTTC.

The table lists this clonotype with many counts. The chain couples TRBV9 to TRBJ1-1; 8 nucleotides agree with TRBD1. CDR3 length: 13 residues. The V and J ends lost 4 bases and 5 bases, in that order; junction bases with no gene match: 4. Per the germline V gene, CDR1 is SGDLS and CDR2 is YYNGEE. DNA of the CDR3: TGTGCCAGCAGCCTGGACAGGGAGACTGAAGCTTTCTTT. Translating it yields CASSLDRETEAFF.

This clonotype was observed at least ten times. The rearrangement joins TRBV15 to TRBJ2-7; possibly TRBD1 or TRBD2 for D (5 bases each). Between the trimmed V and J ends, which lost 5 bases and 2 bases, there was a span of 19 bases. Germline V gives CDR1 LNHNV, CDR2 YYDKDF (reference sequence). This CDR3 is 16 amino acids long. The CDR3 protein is CATSGSHRPTTYEQYF. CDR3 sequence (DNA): TGTGCCACCAGCGGATCCCACAGGCCGACTACCTACGAGCAGTACTTC.

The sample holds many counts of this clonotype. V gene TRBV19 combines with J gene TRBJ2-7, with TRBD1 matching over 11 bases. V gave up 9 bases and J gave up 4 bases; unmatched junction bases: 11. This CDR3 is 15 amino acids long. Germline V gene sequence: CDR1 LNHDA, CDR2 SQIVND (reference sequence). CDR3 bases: TGTGCCAGCAGCAATCCGGGACAGGGGGTGTACGAGCAGTACTTC. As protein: CASSNPGQGVYEQYF.

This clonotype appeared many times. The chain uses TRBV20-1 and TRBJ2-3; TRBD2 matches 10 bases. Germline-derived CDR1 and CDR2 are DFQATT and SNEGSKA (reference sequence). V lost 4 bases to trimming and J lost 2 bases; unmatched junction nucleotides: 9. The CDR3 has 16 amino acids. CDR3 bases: TGCAGTGCTATCGTCACTAGCGGGAACCTCACAGATACGCAGTATTTT. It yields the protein CSAIVTSGNLTDTQYF.

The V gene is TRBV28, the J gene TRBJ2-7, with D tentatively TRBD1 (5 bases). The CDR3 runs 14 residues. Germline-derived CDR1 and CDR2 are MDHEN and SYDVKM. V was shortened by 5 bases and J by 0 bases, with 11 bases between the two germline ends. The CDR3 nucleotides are TGTGCCAGCAGTCTAAAGGGGCTCTCCTACGAGCAGTACTTC. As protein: CASSLKGLSYEQYF.